Below are 22 T cell receptor beta chains sequenced from a single sample in a study of PD-1 blockade in classical Hodgkin lymphoma (dated by TCRdb to 2020 to 2022). Library construction relied on the immunoSEQ multiplex PCR assay. TCRdb obtained this table from immuneACCESS and retained in-frame rearrangements with V and J assigned. These tables miss some clones; where compared with another copy, unresolved V genes account for less than half of the shortfall, and the remainder is unexplained. The sample contains about 41,000 clones, 76% of them found a single time. The ten largest clones take up around 20% of the sample. The sample's time point label, in plain terms: cycle 1 day 1 (C1D1), immediately before nivolumab initiation. Every trial patient had relapsed following autologous stem cell transplantation, and prior brentuximab vedotin exposure was what differed among cohorts A, B and C. The sample here was peripheral blood mononuclear cells (PBMCs), taken at baseline. The receptors originated from a human donor with classical Hodgkin lymphoma.

In its sample, this clone was seen a few times. CDR3 region: CASSLRLAGDEQYF. CDR3 nucleotides: TGTGCCAGCAGCCTGAGACTAGCGGGAGACGAGCAGTACTTC. V usage is TRBV4-2 and J usage is TRBJ2-7; 12 bases are a match to TRBD2. The length of the CDR3 is 14 residues. The ends lost 4 bases at V and 5 bases at J; junction bases unmatched: 3. The germline gives CDR1 LGHNA, CDR2 YNFKEQ.

V and J are TRBV2 and TRBJ1-2, with 11 bases fitting TRBD1. Germline V gene data show CDR1 as SNHLY and CDR2 as FYNNEI. Trimming cost V 3 bases and J 4 bases; bases outside gene matches: 4. The CDR3 runs to 15 residues. The CDR3 sequence is CASSEGTGGTYGYTF. The CDR3 DNA reads TGTGCCAGCAGTGAGGGGACAGGGGGGACCTATGGCTACACCTTC.

The chain combines TRBV19 with TRBJ2-5; 9 bases align to TRBD2. V lost 2 bases, J lost 5 bases, and 12 bases stayed unmatched. The germline CDR1 and CDR2 sequences are LNHDA and SQIVND (reference sequence). CDR3 size: 17 residues. DNA for the CDR3: TGTGCCAGTAGTATATCCGGGACTAGCATTGAAGGGGAGACCCAGTACTTC. This translates into CASSISGTSIEGETQYF. Drawing the rest from reference TRBV19 and TRBJ2-5, the complete variable domain is DGGITQSPKYLFRKEGQNVTLSCEQNLNHDAMYWYRQDPGQGLRLIYYSQIVNDFQKGDIAEGYSVSREKKESFPLTVTSAQKNPTAFYLCASSISGTSIEGETQYFGPGTRLLVL.

Of note for this clone: One junction end disagrees with the germline gene, perhaps due to a read error. The V gene is TRBV7-7, the J gene TRBJ2-5, with D hard to call. There are 13 residues in the CDR3. Germline CDR1 SSHAT, CDR2 FNYEAQ (reference sequence). CDR3 nucleotides: TGTGCTAGCAGCCCCCCGGCTAGTCCCCAGCAGTACTTC. It yields the protein CASSPPASPQQYF.

The chain carries TRBV19 and TRBJ2-2; 7 bases align to TRBD1. This CDR3 is built from 15 residues. J was trimmed by 1 base and V by 6 bases; bases with no gene match: 5. The germline V gene has CDR1 LNHDA and CDR2 SQIVND (reference sequence). The CDR3: CASSSGTVNTGELFF. The CDR3 nucleotides read TGTGCCAGTAGCTCCGGGACAGTGAACACCGGGGAGCTGTTTTTT. Combining the CDR3 with reference TRBV19 and TRBJ2-2 gives the whole variable domain DGGITQSPKYLFRKEGQNVTLSCEQNLNHDAMYWYRQDPGQGLRLIYYSQIVNDFQKGDIAEGYSVSREKKESFPLTVTSAQKNPTAFYLCASSSGTVNTGELFFGEGSRLTVL.

This chain connects TRBV18 to TRBJ2-5; D unclear. Germline loops: CDR1 KGHSH, CDR2 LQKENI. The CDR3 runs to 15 residues. Trimming stripped 2 bases from V and 5 bases from J, with 15 bases between. Here the CDR3 reads CASSPFYLGIETQYF. Written as DNA, the CDR3 is TGTGCCAGCTCACCATTTTATCTTGGAATTGAGACCCAGTACTTC.

This chain connects TRBV27 to TRBJ2-1; the match to TRBD2 covers 9 bases. Looked up from germline, CDR1 is MNHEY and CDR2 is SMNVEV (reference sequence). V was clipped by 5 bases and J by 7 bases; unmatched bases: 3. CDR3 length: 13 amino acids. For the CDR3, the DNA is TGTGCCAGCAGTCAGCGGGAGGCGAATGAGCAGTTCTTC. This codes for CASSQREANEQFF.

In this sample, this clone turned up a few times. The rearrangement uses TRBV18 and TRBJ2-1, with 7 nucleotides matching TRBD2. V was pared by 2 bases and J by 0 bases, with 1 base of the junction left unmatched. CDR3 length: 15 amino acids. The germline CDR1 and CDR2 sequences are KGHSH and LQKENI. The CDR3: CASSPGGSSYNEQFF. The CDR3 DNA follows: TGTGCCAGCTCACCAGGCGGGAGCTCCTACAATGAGCAGTTCTTC.

The chain's CDR3 is CASSLESAGSEQFF. CDR3 nucleotides: TGTGCCAGCAGCTTAGAATCGGCCGGAAGTGAGCAGTTCTTC. The J gene is TRBJ2-1, the V gene TRBV7-9; D gene ambiguous. Germline CDR1 and CDR2: SEHNR and FQNEAQ (reference sequence). The CDR3 runs to 14 residues. Trimming took 1 base from V and 9 from J, leaving 13 bases between them.

The chain couples TRBV18 to TRBJ2-7; 10 positions agree with TRBD1. V shed 4 bases, J shed 5 bases, and the junction held 8 bases outside the gene matches. CDR1 KGHSH and CDR2 LQKENI come from the germline V gene. The CDR3 consists of 15 residues. CDR3 amino acids: CASSLRQGAGDEQYF. The CDR3 DNA follows: TGTGCCAGCTCACTTCGACAGGGGGCGGGGGACGAGCAGTACTTC.

This chain joins TRBV30 and TRBJ2-3, with 8 bases identical to TRBD2. The V segment lost 3 bases and the J segment 0 bases; nucleotides outside the gene matches: 5. This CDR3 comprises 15 residues. Germline V gene lookup returns CDR1 GTSNPN and CDR2 SVGIG (reference sequence). The CDR3 protein is CAWRGASGSTDTQYF. CDR3 in DNA: TGTGCCTGGAGGGGGGCTAGCGGGAGCACAGATACGCAGTATTTT.

The V and J genes are TRBV5-1 and TRBJ2-3; 11 nucleotides line up with TRBD2. J gave up 7 bases and V 1 base, and 2 bases lay outside the gene matches. The CDR3 totals 14 residues. Germline CDR1 is SGHRS and CDR2 is YFSETQ. The CDR3 sequence: CASSLTSGRNTQYF. The CDR3 coding sequence is TGCGCCAGCAGCTTGACTAGCGGGAGAAATACGCAGTATTTT.

This clone was found once. V is TRBV7-3 and J is TRBJ2-3, with D perhaps matching TRBD2 (5 bases). Trimming took 4 bases from V and 0 from J, leaving 14 bases between them. CDR3 length equals 16 residues. The germline V gene encodes CDR1 SGHTA and CDR2 FQGTGA. The CDR3 DNA is TGTGCCAGCAGCTGGGGAGCGTTTCCTAGCACAGATACGCAGTATTTT. Residues: CASSWGAFPSTDTQYF.

V and J are TRBV18 and TRBJ2-1; TRBD2 agrees at 8 bases. Germline V lookup: CDR1 KGHSH, CDR2 LQKENI. V dropped 1 base and J dropped 0; count of bases not matched to a gene: 2. The CDR3 is 16 residues long. The DNA of the CDR3 is TGTGCCAGCTCACCACAACTAGCGGACTCCTACAATGAGCAGTTCTTC. This translates into CASSPQLADSYNEQFF. The whole variable domain, filled in from reference TRBV18 and TRBJ2-1, reads NAGVMQNPRHLVRRRGQEARLRCSPMKGHSHVYWYRQLPEEGLKFMVYLQKENIIDESGMPKERFSAEFPKEGPSILRIQQVVRGDSAAYFCASSPQLADSYNEQFFGPGTRLTVL.

This clone was counted only a few times. This chain uses TRBV19 with TRBJ1-2, with D possibly TRBD1 on 5 matching bases. V lost 4 bases, J lost 14 bases, and 17 bases lay in between. Germline V gene lookup returns CDR1 LNHDA and CDR2 SQIVND (reference sequence). This CDR3 contains 12 residues. The CDR3 DNA follows: TGTGCCAGTAGTACGGACATTACTCCGGTTACCTTC. Amino acids: CASSTDITPVTF.

The CDR3 DNA reads as TGTGCCAGCTCACCACCCGGGACAGGCTATATCCTGACTTTC. Translating gives CASSPPGTGYILTF. The genes are TRBV18 and TRBJ2-6; 8 bases match TRBD1. V was clipped by 0 bases and J by 14 bases; unmatched bases: 6. Germline V gives CDR1 KGHSH, CDR2 LQKENI. This CDR3 is built from 14 residues.

The chain joins TRBV6-1 to TRBJ1-5; unclear D gene. Germline V gene data show CDR1 as MNHNS and CDR2 as SASEGT. CDR3 length equals 15 residues. Trimming pared 6 bases from V and 11 bases from J, leaving 23 bases between. The CDR3 loop is CASSLERAPSSAQHF. CDR3 sequence (DNA): TGTGCCAGCAGCCTAGAGAGGGCCCCGTCCTCAGCCCAGCATTTT.

The genes are TRBV11-2 and TRBJ2-2, with 8 bases lining up with TRBD1. After removal of 7 bases from V and 6 bases from J, the junction contained 10 bases not matched to a gene. Germline assignment: CDR1 SGHAT and CDR2 FQNNGV. This CDR3 has 15 residues. The CDR3 loop is CASTQGQVLPGELFF. CDR3 in DNA: TGTGCCAGCACCCAGGGACAGGTTCTCCCCGGGGAGCTGTTTTTT.

The rearrangement joins TRBV2 to TRBJ2-3; D unresolved. The germline CDR1 and CDR2 sequences are SNHLY and FYNNEI. The CDR3 spans 13 residues. Trimming left V 3 bases short and J 2 bases short, with 6 bases between. CDR3 sequence: CASSETNTDTQYF. CDR3 DNA sequence: TGTGCCAGCAGTGAGACGAACACAGATACGCAGTATTTT.

The J gene is TRBJ1-3, the V gene TRBV7-6, with D unresolved. The CDR3 has 16 amino acids. V lost 4 bases and J 0 bases, leaving 13 bases between the germline ends. CDR1 SGHVS and CDR2 FNYEAQ come from the germline V gene. The CDR3 here is CASSSRLQLSGNTIYF. The CDR3 DNA follows: TGTGCCAGCAGCTCAAGGTTACAGCTCTCTGGAAACACCATATATTTT.

The rearrangement links TRBV6-6 to TRBJ2-7; 7 bases line up with TRBD2. The V and J ends lost 1 base and 3 bases, in that order; junction bases with no gene match: 9. Germline CDR1 is MNHNY and CDR2 is SVGAGI (reference sequence). The CDR3 has 16 amino acids. The CDR3, as DNA: TGTGCCAGCAGTTACTTCTCTAGCGGAGCGGGCTACGAGCAGTACTTC. It translates to CASSYFSSGAGYEQYF.

V is TRBV6-6 and J is TRBJ2-5; the match to TRBD1 covers 8 bases. This CDR3 spans 14 amino acids. CDR1 MNHNY and CDR2 SVGAGI come from the germline V gene (reference sequence). With 6 bases clipped from V and 4 bases from J, the junction kept 7 bases outside the gene matches. CDR3 sequence: CASRTGQGGETQYF. The CDR3 bases are TGTGCCAGCAGGACAGGACAGGGAGGAGAGACCCAGTACTTC.